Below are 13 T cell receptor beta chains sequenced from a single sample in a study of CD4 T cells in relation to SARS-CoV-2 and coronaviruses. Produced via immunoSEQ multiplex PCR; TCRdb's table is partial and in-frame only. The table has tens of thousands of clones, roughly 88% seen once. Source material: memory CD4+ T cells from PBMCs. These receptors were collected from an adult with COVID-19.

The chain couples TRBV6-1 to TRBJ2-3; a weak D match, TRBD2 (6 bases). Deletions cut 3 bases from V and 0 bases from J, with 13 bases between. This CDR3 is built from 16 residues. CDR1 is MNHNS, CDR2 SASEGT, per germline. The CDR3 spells CASSDLGLSSTDTQYF. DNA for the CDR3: TGTGCCAGCAGTGACCTGGGACTGTCTAGCACAGATACGCAGTATTTT.

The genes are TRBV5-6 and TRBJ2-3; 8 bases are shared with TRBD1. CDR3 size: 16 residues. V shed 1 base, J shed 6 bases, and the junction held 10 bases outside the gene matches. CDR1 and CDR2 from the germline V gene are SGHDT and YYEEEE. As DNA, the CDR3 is TGTGCCAGCAGCTTGTTCAGGGGGCGTAAATCGGATACGCAGTATTTT. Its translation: CASSLFRGRKSDTQYF.

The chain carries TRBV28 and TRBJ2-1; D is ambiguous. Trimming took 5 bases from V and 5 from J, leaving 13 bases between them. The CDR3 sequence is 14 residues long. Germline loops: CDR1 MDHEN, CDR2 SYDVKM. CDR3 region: CASSEYPPNNEQFF. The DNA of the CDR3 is TGTGCCAGCAGTGAGTACCCGCCCAACAATGAGCAGTTCTTC.

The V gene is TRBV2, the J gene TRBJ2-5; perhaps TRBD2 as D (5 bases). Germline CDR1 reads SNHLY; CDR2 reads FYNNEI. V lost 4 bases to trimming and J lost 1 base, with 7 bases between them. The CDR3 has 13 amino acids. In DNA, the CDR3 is TGTGCCAGCAGTGGAGGGTCCCAAGAGACCCAGTACTTC. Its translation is CASSGGSQETQYF. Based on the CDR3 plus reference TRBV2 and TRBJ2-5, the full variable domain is EPEVTQTPSHQVTQMGQEVILRCVPISNHLYFYWYRQILGQKVEFLVSFYNNEISEKSEIFDDQFSVERPDGSNFTLKIRSTKLEDSAMYFCASSGGSQETQYFGPGTRLLVL.

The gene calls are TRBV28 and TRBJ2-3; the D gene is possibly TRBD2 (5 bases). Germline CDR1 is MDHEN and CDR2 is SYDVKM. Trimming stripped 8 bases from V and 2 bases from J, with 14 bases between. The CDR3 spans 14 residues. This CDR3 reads CASRVVGNTDTQYF. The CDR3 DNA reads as TGTGCCAGCCGCGTTGTCGGGAACACAGATACGCAGTATTTT. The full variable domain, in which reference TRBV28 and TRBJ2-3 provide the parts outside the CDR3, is DVKVTQSSRYLVKRTGEKVFLECVQDMDHENMFWYRQDPGLGLRLIYFSYDVKMKEKGDIPEGYSVSREKKERFSLILESASTNQTSMYLCASRVVGNTDTQYFGPGTRLTVL.

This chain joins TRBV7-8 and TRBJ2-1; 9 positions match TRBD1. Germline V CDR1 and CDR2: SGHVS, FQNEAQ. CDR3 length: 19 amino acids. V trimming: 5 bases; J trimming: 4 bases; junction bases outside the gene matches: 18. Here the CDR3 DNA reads TGTGCCAGCAGCGGAGGGGGGTCTTTCGGGGACAGGGCTTACAATGAGCAGTTCTTC. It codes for CASSGGGSFGDRAYNEQFF.

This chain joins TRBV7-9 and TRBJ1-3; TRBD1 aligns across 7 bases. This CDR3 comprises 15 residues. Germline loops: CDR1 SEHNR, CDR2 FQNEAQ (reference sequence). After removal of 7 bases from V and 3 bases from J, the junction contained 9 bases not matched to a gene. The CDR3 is CASTPTGVRGNTIYF. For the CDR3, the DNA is TGTGCCAGCACCCCCACAGGGGTTCGTGGAAACACCATATATTTT. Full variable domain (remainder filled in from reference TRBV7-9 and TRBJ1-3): DTGVSQNPRHKITKRGQNVTFRCDPISEHNRLYWYRQTLGQGPEFLTYFQNEAQLEKSRLLSDRFSAERPKGSFSTLEIQRTEQGDSAMYLCASTPTGVRGNTIYFGEGSWLTVV.

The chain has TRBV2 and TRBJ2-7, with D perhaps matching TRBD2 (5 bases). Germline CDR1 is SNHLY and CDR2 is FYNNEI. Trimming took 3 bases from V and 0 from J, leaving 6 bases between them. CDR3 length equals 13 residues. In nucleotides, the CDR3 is TGTGCCAGCAGTGAGGGGAGCTCCTACGAGCAGTACTTC. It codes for CASSEGSSYEQYF.

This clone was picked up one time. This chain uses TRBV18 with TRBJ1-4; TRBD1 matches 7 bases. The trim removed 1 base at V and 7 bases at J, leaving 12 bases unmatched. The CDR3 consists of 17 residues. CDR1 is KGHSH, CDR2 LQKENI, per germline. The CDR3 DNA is TGTGCCAGCTCACCACTGGGACAAAAGGGGGCGATTGAAAAACTGTTTTTT. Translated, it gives CASSPLGQKGAIEKLFF.

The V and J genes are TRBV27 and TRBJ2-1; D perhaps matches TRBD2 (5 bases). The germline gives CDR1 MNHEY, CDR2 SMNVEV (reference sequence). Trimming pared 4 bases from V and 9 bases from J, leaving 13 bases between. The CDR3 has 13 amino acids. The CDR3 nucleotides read TGTGCCAGCAGTTGGTCTCTCCGGGGTGAGCAGTTCTTC. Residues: CASSWSLRGEQFF.

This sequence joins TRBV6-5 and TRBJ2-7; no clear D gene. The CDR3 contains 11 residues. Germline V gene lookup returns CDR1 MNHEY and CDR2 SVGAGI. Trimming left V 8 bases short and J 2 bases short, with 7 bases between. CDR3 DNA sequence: TGTGCCAGCGCGGATGCCTACGAGCAGTACTTC. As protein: CASADAYEQYF.

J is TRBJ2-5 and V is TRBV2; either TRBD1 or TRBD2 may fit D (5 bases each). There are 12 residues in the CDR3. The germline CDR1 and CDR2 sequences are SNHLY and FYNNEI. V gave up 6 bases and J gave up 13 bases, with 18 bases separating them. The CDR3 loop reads CASSGDLTTGYF. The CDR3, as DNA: TGTGCCAGCAGCGGGGACCTCACTACTGGGTACTTC. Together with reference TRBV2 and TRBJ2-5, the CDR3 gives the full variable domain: EPEVTQTPSHQVTQMGQEVILRCVPISNHLYFYWYRQILGQKVEFLVSFYNNEISEKSEIFDDQFSVERPDGSNFTLKIRSTKLEDSAMYFCASSGDLTTGYFGPGTRLLVL.

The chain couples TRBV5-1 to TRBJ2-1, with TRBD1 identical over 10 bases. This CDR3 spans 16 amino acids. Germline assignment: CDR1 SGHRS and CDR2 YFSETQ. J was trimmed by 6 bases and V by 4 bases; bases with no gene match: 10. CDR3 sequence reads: CASSAYPGQGSNEQFF. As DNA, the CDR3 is TGCGCCAGCAGCGCGTATCCGGGACAGGGGAGCAATGAGCAGTTCTTC.